A selection of T cell receptor beta chains follows, all from one sample in a study of shared clonotypes between healthy human individuals. Using immunoSEQ multiplex PCR, the repertoire was profiled, and TCRdb retains in-frame clones only, with some absent. Found here are a few million clones, over 90% of them singletons; the top ten hold around 0.4%. The specimen sequenced was naive CD4+ T cells from PBMCs. These TCRs come from a man between 18 and 35 years old in good health. Some clones in this sample may be carry-over from other donors' samples. Both conserved end residues are part of each CDR3. Fields, in order: D gene, V gene, J gene, clone size, CDR3 DNA, CDR3 protein. The D gene is left open where the match is weak. Size is omitted from some rows. Given values are once, few, many or a class for expanded clones.

-	TRBV7-8	TRBJ2-3	-	TGTGCCAGCAGCCACCGTATCGGTACGCAGTATTTT	CASSHRIGTQYF
-	TRBV28	TRBJ1-2	-	TGTGCCAGCAGTTTCTCGACAGTAGGATATGGCTACACCTTC	CASSFSTVGYGYTF
TRBD2	TRBV4-2	TRBJ2-1	once	TGTGCCAGCAGCCCCTCCCGGGCTAGCGGCTCCGGGGGTGTGCGGTTCTTC	CASSPSRASGSGGVRFF
-	TRBV29-1	TRBJ2-3	-	TGCAGCGTTCCCCGGCACAACACAGATACGCAGTATTTT	CSVPRHNTDTQYF
-	TRBV5-1	TRBJ1-3	-	TGCGCCAGCTCCGCCCGCGGGTCTGGAAACACCATATATTTT	CASSARGSGNTIYF
-	TRBV27	TRBJ2-3	-	TGTGCCAGCGGCCGGGGTAGGGGCACAGATACGCAGTATTTT	CASGRGRGTDTQYF
-	TRBV28	TRBJ2-3	-	TGTGCCAGCATAAGAGGTGGGGCAGATACGCAGTATTTT	CASIRGGADTQYF
TRBD2	TRBV28	TRBJ2-7	-	TGTGCCACCAAAACGGGAGGCAACTCCTACGAGCAGTACTTC	CATKTGGNSYEQYF
-	TRBV28	TRBJ2-1	-	TGTGCCAGCAGTCCTCTGGGGGGCGGGAAGGCGTATGAGCAGTTCTTC	CASSPLGGGKAYEQFF
TRBD2	TRBV7-2	TRBJ2-5	-	TGTGCCAGCAGCTTGGGACTAGCGACGGAGACCCAGTACTTC	CASSLGLATETQYF
TRBD1	TRBV2	TRBJ1-5	-	TGTGCCACCGCCCGGGACAGTAATCAGCCCCAGCATTTT	CATARDSNQPQHF
TRBD1	TRBV14	TRBJ2-7	-	TGTGCCAGCAGCCGACCCCCGGGACAGGGGCTCTACGAGCAGTACTTC	CASSRPPGQGLYEQYF
-	TRBV29-1	TRBJ2-4	-	TGCAGCGTTGGGGCCCGGGGAAACATTCAGTACTTC	CSVGARGNIQYF
-	TRBV6-4	TRBJ2-3	-	TGTGCCAGCAGTGACTCCCCCGCTTGGAGCACAGATACGCAGTATTTT	CASSDSPAWSTDTQYF
-	TRBV27	TRBJ2-5	once	TGTGCCACCAGGACTCGGGAACAAGAGACCCAGTACTTC	CATRTREQETQYF
-	TRBV7-9	TRBJ1-3	-	TGTGCCAGCAGCATTGGGGGAGGGGCTGGAAACACCATATATTTT	CASSIGGGAGNTIYF
-	TRBV2	TRBJ1-5	-	TGTGCCAGCAGTGCGGGAGCCGGGCAGCCCCAGCATTTT	CASSAGAGQPQHF